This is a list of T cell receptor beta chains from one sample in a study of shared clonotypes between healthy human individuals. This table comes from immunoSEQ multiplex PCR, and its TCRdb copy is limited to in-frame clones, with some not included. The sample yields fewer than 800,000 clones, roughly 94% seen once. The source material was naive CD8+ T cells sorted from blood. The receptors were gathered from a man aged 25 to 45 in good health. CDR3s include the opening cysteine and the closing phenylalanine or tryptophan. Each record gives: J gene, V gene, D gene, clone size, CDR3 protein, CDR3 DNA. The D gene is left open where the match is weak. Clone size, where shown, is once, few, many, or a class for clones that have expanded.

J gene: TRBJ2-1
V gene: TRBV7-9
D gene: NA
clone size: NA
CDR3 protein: CASSSSRLRVRGDNEQFF
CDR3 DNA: TGTGCCAGCAGCTCCTCCCGGCTTCGGGTTCGGGGTGACAATGAGCAGTTCTTC

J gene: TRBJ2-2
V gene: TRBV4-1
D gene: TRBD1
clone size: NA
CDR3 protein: CASSQGTGTGELFF
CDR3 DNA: TGCGCCAGCAGCCAGGGGACAGGGACCGGGGAGCTGTTTTTT

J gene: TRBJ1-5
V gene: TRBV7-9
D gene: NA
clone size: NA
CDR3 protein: CASSLAGAGVNQPQHF
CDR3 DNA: TGTGCCAGCAGCTTAGCTGGGGCCGGGGTTAATCAGCCCCAGCATTTT

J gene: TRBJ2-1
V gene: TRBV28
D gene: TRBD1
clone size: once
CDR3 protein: CASSLYGTAYNEQFF
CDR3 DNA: TGTGCCAGCAGTTTGTATGGGACAGCTTACAATGAGCAGTTCTTC

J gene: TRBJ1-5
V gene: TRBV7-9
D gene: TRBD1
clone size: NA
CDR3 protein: CASSDTGDSNQPQHF
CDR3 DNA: TGTGCCAGCAGCGACACAGGGGATAGCAATCAGCCCCAGCATTTT

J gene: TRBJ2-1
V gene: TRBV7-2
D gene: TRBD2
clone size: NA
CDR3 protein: CASSLAGGPLNEQFF
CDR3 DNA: TGTGCCAGCAGCTTAGCGGGAGGGCCTCTAAATGAGCAGTTCTTC

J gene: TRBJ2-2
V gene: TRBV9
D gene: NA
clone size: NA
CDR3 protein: CASSAQRFANTGELFF
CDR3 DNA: TGTGCCAGCAGCGCCCAGCGGTTCGCGAACACCGGGGAGCTGTTTTTT

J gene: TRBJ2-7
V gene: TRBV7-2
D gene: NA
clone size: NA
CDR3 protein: CASSFGSYEQYF
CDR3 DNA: TGTGCCAGCAGCTTCGGGTCCTACGAGCAGTACTTC

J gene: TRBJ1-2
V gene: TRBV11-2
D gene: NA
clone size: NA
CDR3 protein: CASSLDYPPNYGYTF
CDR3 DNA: TGTGCCAGCAGCTTAGATTACCCTCCTAACTATGGCTACACCTTC

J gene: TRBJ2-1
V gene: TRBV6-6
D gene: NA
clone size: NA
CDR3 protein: CASSYSNSFDEQFF
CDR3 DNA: TGTGCCAGCAGTTACTCGAACAGCTTCGATGAGCAGTTCTTC

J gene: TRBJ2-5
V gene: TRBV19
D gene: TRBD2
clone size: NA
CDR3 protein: CASSIGAGGPNLREETQYF
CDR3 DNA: TGTGCCAGTAGTATAGGGGCGGGAGGGCCGAATTTGCGAGAAGAGACCCAGTACTTC

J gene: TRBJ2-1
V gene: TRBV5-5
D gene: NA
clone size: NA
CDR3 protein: CASSLRLAAFIEQFF
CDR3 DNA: TGTGCCAGCAGCTTGCGGTTAGCGGCTTTCATTGAGCAGTTCTTC

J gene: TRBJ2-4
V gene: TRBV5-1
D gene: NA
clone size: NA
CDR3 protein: CASSLGWQGSQIQYF
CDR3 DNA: TGCGCCAGCAGCTTGGGTTGGCAAGGGTCTCAGATTCAGTACTTC

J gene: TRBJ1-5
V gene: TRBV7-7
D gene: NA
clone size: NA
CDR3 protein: CASSLARGQPQHF
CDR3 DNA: TGTGCCAGCAGCTTAGCAAGGGGCCAGCCCCAGCATTTT

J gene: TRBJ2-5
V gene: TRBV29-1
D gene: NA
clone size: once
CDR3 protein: CSVARGEETQYF
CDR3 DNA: TGCAGCGTAGCCAGGGGTGAAGAGACCCAGTACTTC

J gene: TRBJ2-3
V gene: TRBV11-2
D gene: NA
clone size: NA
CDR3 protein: CASSLGTGTDTQYF
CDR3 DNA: TGTGCCAGCAGCTTAGGGACAGGCACAGATACGCAGTATTTT

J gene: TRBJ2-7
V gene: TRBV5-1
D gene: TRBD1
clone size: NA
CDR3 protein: CASSLRTTGTGPYEQYF
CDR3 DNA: TGCGCCAGCAGCTTGCGAACCACCGGGACAGGGCCCTACGAGCAGTACTTC

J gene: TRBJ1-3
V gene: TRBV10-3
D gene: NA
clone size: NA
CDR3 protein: CAIRTGLSQDDTIYF
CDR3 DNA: TGTGCCATCAGGACGGGACTGTCGCAGGACGACACCATATATTTT

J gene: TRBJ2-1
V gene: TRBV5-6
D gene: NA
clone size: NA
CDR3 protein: CASSLTVGSYNEQFF
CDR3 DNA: TGTGCCAGCAGCTTAACTGTGGGGTCCTACAATGAGCAGTTCTTC

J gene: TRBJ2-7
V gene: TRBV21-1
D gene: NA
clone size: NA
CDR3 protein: CASSPRRLAGNDYEQYF
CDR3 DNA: TGTGCCAGCAGTCCCAGGCGACTAGCGGGAAACGACTACGAGCAGTACTTC

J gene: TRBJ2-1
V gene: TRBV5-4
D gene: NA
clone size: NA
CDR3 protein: CASSFGAGGSQFF
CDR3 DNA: TGTGCCAGCAGCTTTGGTGCCGGGGGTTCGCAGTTCTTC

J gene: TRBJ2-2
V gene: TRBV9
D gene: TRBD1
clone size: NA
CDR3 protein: CASSAPDRVVGELFF
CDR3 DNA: TGTGCCAGCAGCGCACCCGACAGGGTGGTCGGGGAGCTGTTTTTT

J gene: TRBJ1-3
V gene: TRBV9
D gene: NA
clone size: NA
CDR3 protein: CASSVGTSGNTIYF
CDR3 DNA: TGTGCCAGCAGCGTAGGGACCTCTGGAAACACCATATATTTT

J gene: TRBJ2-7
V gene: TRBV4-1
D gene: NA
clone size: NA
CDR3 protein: CASSQVGVGLSYEQYF
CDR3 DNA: TGCGCCAGCAGCCAAGTTGGGGTCGGACTAAGCTACGAGCAGTACTTC

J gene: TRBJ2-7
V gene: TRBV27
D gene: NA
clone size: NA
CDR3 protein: CASSLRVGYEQYF
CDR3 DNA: TGTGCCAGCAGTTTGAGGGTAGGGTACGAGCAGTACTTC

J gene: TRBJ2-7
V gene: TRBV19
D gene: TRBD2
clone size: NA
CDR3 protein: CASSTYSGSSYEQYF
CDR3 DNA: TGTGCCAGTAGCACCTATAGCGGGAGCTCCTACGAGCAGTACTTC

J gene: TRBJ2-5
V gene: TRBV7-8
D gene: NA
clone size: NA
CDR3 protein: CASSLFGTGNVAETQYF
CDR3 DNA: TGTGCCAGCAGCTTATTTGGTACAGGGAATGTGGCAGAGACCCAGTACTTC

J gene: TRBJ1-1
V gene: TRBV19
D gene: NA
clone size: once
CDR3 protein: CASIQGYTEAFF
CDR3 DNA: TGTGCCAGTATCCAGGGATACACTGAAGCTTTCTTT

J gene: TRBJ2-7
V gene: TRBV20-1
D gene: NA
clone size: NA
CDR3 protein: CSADVDEQYF
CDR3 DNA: TGCAGTGCCGACGTCGACGAGCAGTACTTC

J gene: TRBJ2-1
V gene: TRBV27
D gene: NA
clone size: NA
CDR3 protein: CASSFPMGEQFF
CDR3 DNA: TGTGCCAGCAGTTTTCCTATGGGGGAGCAGTTCTTC

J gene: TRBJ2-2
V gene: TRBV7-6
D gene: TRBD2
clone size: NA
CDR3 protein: CASSSVLAGVYTGELFF
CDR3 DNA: TGTGCCAGCAGCTCCGTACTAGCGGGAGTGTACACCGGGGAGCTGTTTTTT

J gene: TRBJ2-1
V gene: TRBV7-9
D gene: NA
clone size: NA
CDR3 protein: CASSTQPSRGRQNEQFF
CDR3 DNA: TGTGCCAGCAGCACCCAGCCGAGTAGGGGGAGGCAAAATGAGCAGTTCTTC

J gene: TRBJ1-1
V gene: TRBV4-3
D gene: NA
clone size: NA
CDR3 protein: CASSQDTDGNTEAFF
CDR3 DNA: TGCGCCAGCAGCCAAGATACGGACGGGAACACTGAAGCTTTCTTT

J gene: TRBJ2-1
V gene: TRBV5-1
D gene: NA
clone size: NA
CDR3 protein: CASSWPGTYNEQFF
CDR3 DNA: TGCGCCAGCAGCTGGCCGGGAACCTACAATGAGCAGTTCTTC

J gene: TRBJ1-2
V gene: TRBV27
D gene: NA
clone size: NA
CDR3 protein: CASSRRGGGYGYTF
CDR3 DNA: TGTGCCAGCAGTAGAAGAGGCGGCGGCTATGGCTACACCTTC

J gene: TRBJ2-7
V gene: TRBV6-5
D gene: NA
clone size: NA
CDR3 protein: CASSYRGRLSSYEQYF
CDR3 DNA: TGTGCCAGCAGTTACCGAGGACGGCTCAGCTCCTACGAGCAGTACTTC

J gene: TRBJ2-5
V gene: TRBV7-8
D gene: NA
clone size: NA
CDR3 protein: CASSSGPGQVQRETYETQYF
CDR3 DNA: TGTGCCAGCAGCTCTGGCCCGGGACAGGTGCAGCGGGAGACGTATGAGACCCAGTACTTC

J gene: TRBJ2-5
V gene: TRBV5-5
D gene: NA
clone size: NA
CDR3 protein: CASSLDGQETQYF
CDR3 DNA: TGTGCCAGCAGCTTGGACGGACAAGAGACCCAGTACTTC

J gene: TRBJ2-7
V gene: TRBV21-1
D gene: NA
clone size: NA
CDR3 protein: CASGPRTGSYEQYF
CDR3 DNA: TGTGCCAGCGGGCCGAGGACAGGATCCTACGAGCAGTACTTC

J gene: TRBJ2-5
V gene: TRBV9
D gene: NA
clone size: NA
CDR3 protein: CASSVDQETQYF
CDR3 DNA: TGTGCCAGCAGCGTAGACCAAGAGACCCAGTACTTC

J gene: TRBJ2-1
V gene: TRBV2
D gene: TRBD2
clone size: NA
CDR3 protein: CATPPRRGIAGGSYNEQFF
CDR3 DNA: TGTGCCACTCCTCCCCGCAGGGGGATAGCGGGAGGCTCCTACAATGAGCAGTTCTTC

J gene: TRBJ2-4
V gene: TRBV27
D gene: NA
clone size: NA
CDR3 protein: CASSLSVGDVLNIQYF
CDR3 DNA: TGTGCCAGCAGTTTATCAGTAGGGGACGTTCTAAACATTCAGTACTTC

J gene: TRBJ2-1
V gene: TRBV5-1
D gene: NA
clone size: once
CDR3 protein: CASSLKQSSYNEQFF
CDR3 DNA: TGCGCCAGCAGCCTGAAACAAAGCTCCTACAATGAGCAGTTCTTC

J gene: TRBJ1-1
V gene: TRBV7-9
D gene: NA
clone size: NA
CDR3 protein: CASSSLGENTEAFF
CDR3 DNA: TGTGCCAGCAGCTCTTTGGGGGAAAACACTGAAGCTTTCTTT

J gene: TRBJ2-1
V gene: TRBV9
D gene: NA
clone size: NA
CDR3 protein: CASSAGTVSYNEQFF
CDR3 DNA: TGTGCCAGCAGCGCGGGGACGGTATCCTACAATGAGCAGTTCTTC

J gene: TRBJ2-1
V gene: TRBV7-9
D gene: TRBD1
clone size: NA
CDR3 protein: CASSSGTGGGGYNEQFF
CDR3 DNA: TGTGCCAGCAGCTCCGGGACAGGGGGCGGTGGCTACAATGAGCAGTTCTTC

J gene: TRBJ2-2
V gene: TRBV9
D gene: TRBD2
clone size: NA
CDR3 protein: CASSVPSGTSNTGELFF
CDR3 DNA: TGTGCCAGCAGCGTACCCTCCGGGACTAGTAACACCGGGGAGCTGTTTTTT